This T cell receptor beta chain was identified during a study of T cell changes during pregnancy in multiple sclerosis. Sequencing used immunoSEQ multiplex PCR; TCRdb keeps in-frame clones, though not all of them. This sample has more than 80,000 clones, with about 91% found just once. V was pared by 4 bases and J by 7 bases, with 9 bases of the junction left unmatched. This CDR3 is built from 15 residues. Germline-derived CDR1 and CDR2 are LGHNA and YNFKEQ. This TCR came from a female donor in good health, serving as a control in a pregnancy study. Some clones in this sample may be carry-over from other donors' samples. The material was PBMCs, obtained in the first trimester of pregnancy. The chain joins TRBV4-2 to TRBJ2-1, with 8 bases fitting TRBD1. CDR3 sequence: CASSPAGTGGNEQFF. CDR3 DNA: TGTGCCAGCAGCCCTGCCGGGACAGGTGGAAATGAGCAGTTCTTC.